A selection of T cell receptor beta chains follows, all from one sample in a study of T-cell memory formation after mild COVID-19. TCRdb re-derived calls from the 5' RACE reads in MiXCR, one entry per CDR3 protein. The sample lists approximately 400,000 distinct CDR3 sequences; 20% to 25% were seen once. The source material was PBMCs or a T cell subset sorted from them (not recorded which). The receptors come from an adult woman who had mild COVID-19 (a few samples of this study predate the infection). Cell type and time point are not known. The CDR3 runs from the conserved cysteine through the conserved F or W. The D gene is left open where the match is weak. Not all rows give a size; the values are once, few, many and, for expanded clones, a class.

TRBD1 | TRBJ2-7 | TRBV10-3 | NA | TGTGCCATCACCCCGAACCCCGGGACAGGCTCCTACGAGCAGTACTTC | CAITPNPGTGSYEQYF
NA | TRBJ1-5 | TRBV9 | NA | TGTGCCAGCAGCGCGGGGATATACTCTGGCAATCAGCCCCAGCATTTT | CASSAGIYSGNQPQHF
TRBD2 | TRBJ2-1 | TRBV7-9 | NA | TGTGCCAGCCGGGAGGGTTTCAGTGAGCAGTTCTTC | CASREGFSEQFF
NA | TRBJ1-2 | TRBV24-1 | NA | TGTGCCACCAGTGATGGAACATTCAATGGCTACACCTTC | CATSDGTFNGYTF
NA | TRBJ1-6 | TRBV4-3 | NA | TGCGCCAGCAGCCAAAACAGGGTGGGGAATTCACCCCTCCACTTT | CASSQNRVGNSPLHF
TRBD2 | TRBJ2-4 | TRBV20-1 | NA | TGCAGTGCTCGTATAGCGGGGGGTATTCAGTACTTC | CSARIAGGIQYF
TRBD1 | TRBJ2-2 | TRBV7-6 | many | TGTGCCAGCAACACTCCGGGACAGGGAAACGGGGAGCTGTTTTTT | CASNTPGQGNGELFF
NA | TRBJ1-3 | TRBV20-1 | few | TGCAGTGCTAGAGGTCCAGGCGGAAACACCATATATTTT | CSARGPGGNTIYF
NA | TRBJ2-3 | TRBV24-1 | few | TGTGCCACCAGTGATTTGACTACCACAGATACGCAGTATTTT | CATSDLTTTDTQYF
NA | TRBJ2-3 | TRBV5-6 | few | TGTGCCAGCAGCGTCGGGACCACAGATACGCAGTATTTT | CASSVGTTDTQYF
TRBD1 | TRBJ1-2 | TRBV6-5 | few | TGTGCCAGCAAGAAGGGACAGGGAACCTCTAACTATGGCTACACCTTC | CASKKGQGTSNYGYTF
NA | TRBJ2-5 | TRBV7-2 | NA | TGTGCCAGCAGCTTAAGGCGGTCCTTACAAGAGACCCAGTACTTC | CASSLRRSLQETQYF
NA | TRBJ2-7 | TRBV19 | NA | TGTGCCAGTAGTAGCTATTTCTACGAGCAGTACTTC | CASSSYFYEQYF
NA | TRBJ2-7 | TRBV9 | NA | TGTGCCAGCAGCGTAGAACCCCAGTTTGGGTCAGGAGAGCAGTACTTC | CASSVEPQFGSGEQYF
NA | TRBJ2-3 | TRBV3-1 | NA | TGTGCCAGCAGCCAACCCAAACGGGGAGATACGCAGTATTTT | CASSQPKRGDTQYF
NA | TRBJ2-1 | TRBV2 | NA | TGTGCCAGCAGTGACGGTGAGGGGGGTTTCTACAATGAGCAGTTCTTC | CASSDGEGGFYNEQFF
NA | TRBJ2-4 | TRBV4-3 | NA | TGCGCCAGCAGCCAAGGGGTATTTAAAAACATTCAGTACTTC | CASSQGVFKNIQYF
TRBD2 | TRBJ2-7 | TRBV7-2 | NA | TGTGCCAGCAGCCCCCAGGGACTAGCGGGTTCCTACGAGCAGTACTTC | CASSPQGLAGSYEQYF
TRBD1 | TRBJ1-4 | TRBV7-8 | NA | TGTGCCAGCAGCCCTCGGGGGGACAGGGATGAAAAACTGTTTTTT | CASSPRGDRDEKLFF
NA | TRBJ2-2 | TRBV7-9 | few | TGTGCCAGCAGCTTAGTCAATTATGGTCGGACACCAGTCGGGGAGCTGTTTTTT | CASSLVNYGRTPVGELFF
NA | TRBJ2-5 | TRBV9 | NA | TGTGCCAGCAGCGTAGCTCCTTCAGGGGAAGAGACCCAGTACTTC | CASSVAPSGEETQYF
NA | TRBJ2-4 | TRBV5-1 | NA | TGCGCCAGCAGCTTGGACAAGCTCGGGCTTGCCAAAAACATTCAGTACTTC | CASSLDKLGLAKNIQYF
TRBD1 | TRBJ2-1 | TRBV7-8 | few | TGTGCCAGCAGCCGGACAGGGGTCGAAAATGAGCAGTTCTTC | CASSRTGVENEQFF
NA | TRBJ2-1 | TRBV9 | NA | TGTGCCAGCAGCGTAGTCGGGGTGTCCTACAATGAGCAGTTCTTC | CASSVVGVSYNEQFF
TRBD1 | TRBJ1-1 | TRBV20-1 | few | TGCAGTGCTAACCGGGACAGAATGAACACTGAAGCTTTCTTT | CSANRDRMNTEAFF
TRBD2 | TRBJ2-5 | TRBV12-3/TRBV12-4 | few | TGTGCCAGCACCTCGCGTCCGGGGGGGGAGACCCAGTACTTC | CASTSRPGGETQYF
NA | TRBJ2-5 | TRBV7-9 | few | TGTGCCAGCAGCTTACACCTCGGTCAAGAGACCCAGTACTTC | CASSLHLGQETQYF
TRBD2 | TRBJ2-3 | TRBV25-1 | few | TGTGCCAGCAGCCAGACCGGACTAGCGGGGGGGCCCAGCACAGATACGCAGTATTTT | CASSQTGLAGGPSTDTQYF
TRBD1 | TRBJ2-2 | TRBV5-6 | few | TGTGCCAGCAGCATCCTCAGGGGGCGGTCCGGGGAGCTGTTTTTT | CASSILRGRSGELFF
NA | TRBJ2-1 | TRBV20-1 | NA | TGCAGTGCTAGAGATCCGGCTACACGGAAGCTGCTTTCCTACAATGAGCAGTTCTTC | CSARDPATRKLLSYNEQFF
NA | TRBJ2-1 | TRBV29-1 | NA | TGCAGCGTTGAGGTGGGACTCAATTGGAATGAGCAGTTCTTC | CSVEVGLNWNEQFF
NA | TRBJ1-3 | TRBV6-1 | NA | TGTGCCAGCAGAACTACAGCAAACTCTGGAAACACCATATATTTT | CASRTTANSGNTIYF
TRBD1 | TRBJ1-2 | TRBV6-5 | few | TGTGCCAGCAGTGCCGGGACAGTTTATGGCTACACCTTC | CASSAGTVYGYTF
TRBD1 | TRBJ1-2 | TRBV29-1 | NA | TGCAGCGCTTGGGACAGTTCACCTATTGATGGCTACACCTTC | CSAWDSSPIDGYTF
NA | TRBJ1-3 | TRBV20-1 | NA | TGCAGTGCTTCGGACAGTATGATAGGAAACACCATATATTTT | CSASDSMIGNTIYF
NA | TRBJ2-1 | TRBV5-1 | NA | TGCGCCAGCAGCCCGGACAGGGAGGGAGGTGAGCAGTTCTTC | CASSPDREGGEQFF
TRBD1 | TRBJ1-2 | TRBV29-1 | NA | TGCAGCGTTGTGGAGGTTAGGGGGCCTGAATCCCTAGGGCATGGCTACACCTTC | CSVVEVRGPESLGHGYTF
NA | TRBJ1-2 | TRBV7-9 | few | TGTGCCAGCAGCTTGGGGGAAACGGCCTATGGCTACACCTTC | CASSLGETAYGYTF
TRBD2 | TRBJ2-1 | TRBV3-1 | NA | TGTGCCAGCAGCCAACCTCCTGAGTACGGGACTAGCGGGGGGGCGAATGAGCAGTTCTTC | CASSQPPEYGTSGGANEQFF
NA | TRBJ2-7 | TRBV12-3/TRBV12-4 | few | TGTGCCAGCAGTTTGGGACACAACTACGAGCAGTACTTC | CASSLGHNYEQYF
NA | TRBJ2-5 | TRBV20-1 | NA | TGCAGTGCTAGCTTATACCAAGAGACCCAGTACTTC | CSASLYQETQYF
NA | TRBJ2-1 | TRBV20-1 | few | TGCAGTGCTAGGGACCCCCGGGCCTCCTACAATGAGCAGTTCTTC | CSARDPRASYNEQFF
TRBD2 | TRBJ2-1 | TRBV30 | few | TGTGCCTGGTCCGGGACTAGAAGTGTAGGTGAGCAGTTCTTC | CAWSGTRSVGEQFF
NA | TRBJ1-4 | TRBV5-1 | NA | TGCGCCAGCAGCTCCGGGGGCATGGATGAAAAACTGTTTTTT | CASSSGGMDEKLFF
TRBD2 | TRBJ2-1 | TRBV30 | NA | TGTGCCTACGGACTAGCGCGACTCAATGAGCAGTTCTTC | CAYGLARLNEQFF
TRBD2 | TRBJ2-5 | TRBV7-8 | NA | TGTGCCAGCAGCTCACGCTTGACTAGCGGGGGTCCGGAGGAGACCCAGTACTTC | CASSSRLTSGGPEETQYF
NA | TRBJ2-7 | TRBV9 | few | TGTGCCAGCAGCAACCGCGGGGGCACCGGCGACGAGCAGTACTTC | CASSNRGGTGDEQYF
NA | TRBJ1-2 | TRBV7-8 | NA | TGTGCCAGCAGCTTAGGTCGTGGCAGGAGAACACCCTCTGGCTATGGCTACACCTTC | CASSLGRGRRTPSGYGYTF
NA | TRBJ2-1 | TRBV20-1 | NA | TGCAGTGCTAGAGACGTACTAGCCCACTACAATGAGCAGTTCTTC | CSARDVLAHYNEQFF
TRBD1 | TRBJ1-4 | TRBV12-3/TRBV12-4 | NA | TGTGCCAGCAGCAAACAGGACAGGGCCCTGTTTTTT | CASSKQDRALFF
NA | TRBJ2-5 | TRBV7-2 | NA | TGTGCCAGCAGCTTAGGGGCGTTTCCCCAAGAGACCCAGTACTTC | CASSLGAFPQETQYF
TRBD1 | TRBJ2-7 | TRBV12-3/TRBV12-4 | NA | TGTGCCAGCAGTTTGCGACAGGGCGCATCCTACGAGCAGTACTTC | CASSLRQGASYEQYF
NA | TRBJ2-1 | TRBV24-1 | few | TGTGCCACCAGTGATGTCGGGTGGAATGAGCAGTTCTTC | CATSDVGWNEQFF